The present T cell receptor (beta chain) was sequenced within a study of PD-L1 blockade in urothelial cancer. Study context: Earlier, patients had received 0 to 3 chemotherapy regimens. Blood samples had a median of approximately 150,000 T cells, roughly 76,000 unique TCRs, and clonality around 0.08. Study-level results: Blood TCR clonality below the median before treatment was a predictor of better survival.

Concerning this clone: Its antigen is still unknown.

The CDR3 sequence is 13 residues long. V was shortened by 5 bases and J by 1 base, with 8 bases between the two germline ends. Looked up from germline, CDR1 is SGHVS and CDR2 is FQNEAQ. Method: immunoSEQ multiplex PCR; TCRdb's copy keeps in-frame clones and lacks some. The table has tens of thousands of clones, 84% seen once. This sequence joins TRBV7-8 and TRBJ2-5; D is perhaps TRBD1 (6 bases). The sample consisted of PBMCs, taken around atezolizumab (anti-PD-L1) treatment. The sequence came from a man aged 65 to 85 with urothelial cancer. CDR3 amino acids: CASSPGVQETQYF. The CDR3 DNA reads TGTGCCAGCAGCCCAGGGGTCCAAGAGACCCAGTACTTC.